These T cell receptor beta chains were read from a single sample in a study of T-cell reconstitution after alpha-beta-depleted transplantation in children. TCRdb reprocessed the PCR reads via MiXCR and lists one record per CDR3 protein. The repertoire holds about 900,000 distinct CDR3 sequences, with around 30% as singletons. The sequencing here drew on PBMCs, mostly from graft donor cells, taken 360 days after TCRalphabeta/CD19-depleted stem cell transplant. These receptor sequences come from a boy under three years old who had a stem cell transplant for SCID, so the T cells may come from the graft donor. The CDR3 runs from the conserved cysteine through the conserved F or W. The D gene is left open where the match is weak. For some rows the clone size is stated as once, few or many, or as a class when expanded; others skip it.

TRBV7-2	-	-	TRBJ2-7	TGTGCCAGCACCAAATCCCCACTCTACGAGCAGTACTTC	CASTKSPLYEQYF
TRBV3-1	-	TRBD1	TRBJ2-2	TGTGCCAGCAGCCAGCGAACAGGGGCTTTTACCGGGGAGCTGTTTTTT	CASSQRTGAFTGELFF
TRBV6-5	-	-	TRBJ1-4	TGTGCCAGCAGTTATCAGAATACTAATGAAAAACTGTTTTTT	CASSYQNTNEKLFF
TRBV28	-	-	TRBJ2-1	TGTGCCAGCAGGGGAGCCAGGTCCCATGAGCAGTTCTTC	CASRGARSHEQFF
TRBV30	-	TRBD1	TRBJ1-2	TGTGCCTGGACCCGGGACAGCGGCATTGGCTACACCTTC	CAWTRDSGIGYTF
TRBV6-1	few	-	TRBJ2-5	TGTGCCAGCAGTGAAGCTCAGGGAGGTGTTCAAGAGACCCAGTACTTC	CASSEAQGGVQETQYF
TRBV30	few	TRBD2	TRBJ2-2	TGTGCCTGGAGCCGTTTTACGCAGCGGGGGGGTAACACCGGGGAGCTGTTTTTT	CAWSRFTQRGGNTGELFF
TRBV7-6	-	TRBD1	TRBJ2-7	TGTGCCAGCAGCCCCCCCGGGACAGCCGGATACGAGCAGTACTTC	CASSPPGTAGYEQYF
TRBV4-2	few	-	TRBJ2-3	TGTGCCAGCAGCCAAGACCAAGGGGCCCCAGATACGCAGTATTTT	CASSQDQGAPDTQYF
TRBV14	-	-	TRBJ1-5	TGTGCCAGCAGCGCCCTGGGAGACAATCAGCCCCAGCATTTT	CASSALGDNQPQHF
TRBV28	-	-	TRBJ2-7	TGTGCCAGCAGTCCCGACATCGTCTACGAGCAGTACTTC	CASSPDIVYEQYF
TRBV9	few	-	TRBJ2-3	TGTGCCAGCAGCGTAGATGGCAGGGGCCCAGATACGCAGTATTTT	CASSVDGRGPDTQYF
TRBV20-1	-	-	TRBJ2-5	TGCAGTGCTAGCCACGGGGGGACCCAGTACTTC	CSASHGGTQYF
TRBV10-3	-	-	TRBJ2-2	TGTGCCATCAGTTCGAGCTCGAACACCGGGGAGCTGTTTTTT	CAISSSSNTGELFF
TRBV29-1	-	-	TRBJ2-5	TGCAGCGTTGTAACCACCCAGGGAGAGACCCAGTACTTC	CSVVTTQGETQYF
TRBV5-1	-	-	TRBJ2-1	TGCGCCAGCACGGGGCAGACCCCCTACAATGAGCAGTTCTTC	CASTGQTPYNEQFF
TRBV13	-	-	TRBJ2-1	TGTGCCAGCAGCTCAGCCACCAGCCCCTCCTACAATGAGCAGTTCTTC	CASSSATSPSYNEQFF
TRBV25-1	few	-	TRBJ2-6	TGTGCCAGCAGTCCGGGAAGGGGCTCTGGGGCCAACGTCCTGACTTTC	CASSPGRGSGANVLTF
TRBV2	-	-	TRBJ1-5	TGTGCCAGCAAAGGGGACCTACAGCCCCAGCATTTT	CASKGDLQPQHF
TRBV28	-	TRBD1	TRBJ2-5	TGTGCCAGCAGTTTGGACAGGGAGTGGGAGACCCAGTACTTC	CASSLDREWETQYF
TRBV12-3/TRBV12-4	few	-	TRBJ1-2	TGTGCCAGCAGTTTAGTGGGAGCCCGTAACCTTAACTATGGCTACACCTTC	CASSLVGARNLNYGYTF
TRBV4-3	-	-	TRBJ2-2	TGCGCCAGCAGCCAGGGCCGGGGGACGAACACCGGGGAGCTGTTTTTT	CASSQGRGTNTGELFF
TRBV11-2	-	TRBD2	TRBJ2-3	TGTGCCAGCAGCTCACCAGGACTAGCGGGGGGTAGCGGGACAGATACGCAGTATTTT	CASSSPGLAGGSGTDTQYF
TRBV15	few	TRBD2	TRBJ2-5	TGTGCCACCAGCAGAGACCAGCGGGGGCAAGAGACCCAGTACTTC	CATSRDQRGQETQYF
TRBV20-1	once	-	TRBJ1-1	TGCAGTCTAAGATGGGACGTCGTAACTGAAGCTTTCTTT	CSLRWDVVTEAFF
TRBV12-3/TRBV12-4	-	TRBD2	TRBJ2-5	TGTGCCAGCAGTCCGACTAGCGGGGCGCAAGAGACCCAGTACTTC	CASSPTSGAQETQYF
TRBV20-1	-	-	TRBJ1-5	TGCAGTGCTCTCCGGGACGGTGATCAGCCCCAGCATTTT	CSALRDGDQPQHF
TRBV12-3/TRBV12-4	-	-	TRBJ1-5	TGTGCCAGCACCACCCGGGGTCCCCAGCATTTT	CASTTRGPQHF
TRBV18	-	-	TRBJ2-1	TGTGCCAGCTCACCTTCATGGGGGAGCTCCTACAATGAGCAGTTCTTC	CASSPSWGSSYNEQFF
TRBV24-1	few	-	TRBJ2-4	TGTGCCACCAGTGACGCAAAAAACATTCAGTACTTC	CATSDAKNIQYF
TRBV3-1	few	TRBD2	TRBJ2-5	TGTGCCAGCAGCCAAGGATGGGGGGGACGGAGAGAGACCCAGTACTTC	CASSQGWGGRRETQYF
TRBV7-9	few	-	TRBJ2-7	TGTGCCAGCAGCTCTCGGGGTCTGGGCTACGAGCAGTACTTC	CASSSRGLGYEQYF
TRBV7-9	few	-	TRBJ2-1	TGTGCCAGCAGCTTAGTCAGCTTCAATGAGCAGTTCTTC	CASSLVSFNEQFF
TRBV6-1	-	TRBD2	TRBJ2-7	TGTGCCAGCAGACGGACTAGCGGGGAGTTCTACGAGCAGTACTTC	CASRRTSGEFYEQYF